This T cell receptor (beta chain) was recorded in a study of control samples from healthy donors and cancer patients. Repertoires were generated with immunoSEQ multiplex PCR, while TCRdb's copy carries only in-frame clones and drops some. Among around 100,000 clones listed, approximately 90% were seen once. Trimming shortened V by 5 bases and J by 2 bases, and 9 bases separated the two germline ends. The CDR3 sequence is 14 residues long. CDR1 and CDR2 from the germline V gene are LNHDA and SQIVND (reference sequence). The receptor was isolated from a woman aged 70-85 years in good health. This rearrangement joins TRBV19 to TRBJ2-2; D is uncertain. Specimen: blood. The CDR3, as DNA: TGTGCCAGTAGTGAGGCAGCTAACACCGGGGAGCTGTTTTTT. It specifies CASSEAANTGELFF.